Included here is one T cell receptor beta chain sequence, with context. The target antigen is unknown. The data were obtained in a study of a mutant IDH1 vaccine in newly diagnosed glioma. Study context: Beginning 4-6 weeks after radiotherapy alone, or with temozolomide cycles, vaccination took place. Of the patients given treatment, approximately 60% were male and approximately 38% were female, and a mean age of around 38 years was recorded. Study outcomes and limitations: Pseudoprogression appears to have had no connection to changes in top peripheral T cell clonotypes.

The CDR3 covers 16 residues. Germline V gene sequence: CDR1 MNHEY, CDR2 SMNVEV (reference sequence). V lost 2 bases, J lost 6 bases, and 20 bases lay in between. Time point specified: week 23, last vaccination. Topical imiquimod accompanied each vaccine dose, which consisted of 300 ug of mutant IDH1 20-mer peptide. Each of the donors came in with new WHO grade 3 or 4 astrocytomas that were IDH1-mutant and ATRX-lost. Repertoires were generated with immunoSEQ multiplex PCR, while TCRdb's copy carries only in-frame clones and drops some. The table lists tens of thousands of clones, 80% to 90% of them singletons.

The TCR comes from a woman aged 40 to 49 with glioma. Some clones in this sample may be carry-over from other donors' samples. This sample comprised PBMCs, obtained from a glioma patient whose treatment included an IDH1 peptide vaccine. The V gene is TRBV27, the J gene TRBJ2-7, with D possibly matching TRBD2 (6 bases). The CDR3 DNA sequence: TGTGCCAGCAGTTTAGGGGGGAACCTACTAAACAGCGAGCAGTACTTC. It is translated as CASSLGGNLLNSEQYF.